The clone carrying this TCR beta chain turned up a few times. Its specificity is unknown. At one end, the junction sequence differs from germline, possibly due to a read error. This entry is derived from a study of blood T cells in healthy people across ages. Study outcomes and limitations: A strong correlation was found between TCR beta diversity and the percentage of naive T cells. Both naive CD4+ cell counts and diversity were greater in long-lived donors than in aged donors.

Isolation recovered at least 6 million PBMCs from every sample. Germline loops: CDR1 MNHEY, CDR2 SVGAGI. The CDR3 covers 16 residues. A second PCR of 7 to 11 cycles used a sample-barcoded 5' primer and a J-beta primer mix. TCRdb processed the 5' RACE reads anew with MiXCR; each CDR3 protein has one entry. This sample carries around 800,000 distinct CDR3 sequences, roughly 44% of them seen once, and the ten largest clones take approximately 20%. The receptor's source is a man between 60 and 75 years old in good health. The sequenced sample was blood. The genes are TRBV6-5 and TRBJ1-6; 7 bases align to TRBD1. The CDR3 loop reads CASRGTVGTVNSPLHF. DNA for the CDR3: TGTGCCAGCAGGGGTACCGTCGGGACAGTCAATTCACCCCTTCACTTT.